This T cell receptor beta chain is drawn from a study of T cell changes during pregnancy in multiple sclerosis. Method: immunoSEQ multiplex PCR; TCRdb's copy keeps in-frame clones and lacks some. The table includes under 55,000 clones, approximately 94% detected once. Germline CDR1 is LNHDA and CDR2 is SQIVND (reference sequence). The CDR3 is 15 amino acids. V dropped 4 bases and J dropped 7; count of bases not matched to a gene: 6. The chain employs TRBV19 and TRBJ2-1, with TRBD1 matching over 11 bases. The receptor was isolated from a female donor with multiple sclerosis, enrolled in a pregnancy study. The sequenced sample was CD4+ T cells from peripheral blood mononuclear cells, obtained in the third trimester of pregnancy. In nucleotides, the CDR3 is TGTGCCAGTAGTAAAACCGGGACAGGGGGTAATGAGCAGTTCTTC. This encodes CASSKTGTGGNEQFF.